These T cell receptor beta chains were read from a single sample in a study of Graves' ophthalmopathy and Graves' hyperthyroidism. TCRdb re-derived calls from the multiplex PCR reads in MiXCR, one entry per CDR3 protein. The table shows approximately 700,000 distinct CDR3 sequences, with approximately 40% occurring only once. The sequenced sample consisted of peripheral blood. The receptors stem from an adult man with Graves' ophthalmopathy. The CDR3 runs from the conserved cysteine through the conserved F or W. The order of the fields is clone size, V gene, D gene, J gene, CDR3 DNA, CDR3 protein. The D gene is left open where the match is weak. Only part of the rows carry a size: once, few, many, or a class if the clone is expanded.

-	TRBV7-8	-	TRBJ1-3	TGTGCCAGCAGCTCCTGGGAGACAGCTAACGGAAACACCATATATTTT	CASSSWETANGNTIYF
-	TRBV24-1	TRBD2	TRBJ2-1	TGTGCCACCAGTGATTTGACTAGCGGGAGGTCGGATGAGCAGTTCTTC	CATSDLTSGRSDEQFF
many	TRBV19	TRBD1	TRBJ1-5	TGTGCCAGTAGCCTCCTGGGACAGGCTCTTAATCAGCCCCAGCATTTT	CASSLLGQALNQPQHF
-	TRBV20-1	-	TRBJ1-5	TGCAGTGCTAGAGCGGCGGGGTTGGGCAATCAGCCCCAGCATTTT	CSARAAGLGNQPQHF
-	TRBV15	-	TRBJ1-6	TGTGCCACCAGCAGAGATTCGGGACACTATAATTCACCCCTCCACTTT	CATSRDSGHYNSPLHF
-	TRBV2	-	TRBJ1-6	TGTGCCAGCAGTGAATACGCAAAGGGCCTATTGTCTCTCCACTTT	CASSEYAKGLLSLHF
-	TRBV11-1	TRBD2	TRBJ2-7	TGTGCCAGCAGCTTTAGCGGGGGGCCTACCGAGCAGTACTTC	CASSFSGGPTEQYF
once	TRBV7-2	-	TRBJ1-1	TGTGCCAGCGCGGGAGACGGGTTGAACACTGAAGCTTTCTTT	CASAGDGLNTEAFF
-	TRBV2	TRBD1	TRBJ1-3	TGTGCCAGCCCGGGACAGGGTTACGCCATATATTTT	CASPGQGYAIYF
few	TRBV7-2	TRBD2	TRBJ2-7	TGTGCCAGCAGCTTAGGGCCAGCGGGGGGAGATTGGTCCTACGAGCAGTACTTC	CASSLGPAGGDWSYEQYF
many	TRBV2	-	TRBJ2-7	TGTGCCAGCAGTGAAGCGCTTCGAGCGGGCTACGAGCAGTACTTC	CASSEALRAGYEQYF
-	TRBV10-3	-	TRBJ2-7	TGTGCCAGCAGTTCCCTCCCCTACGAGCAGTACTTC	CASSSLPYEQYF
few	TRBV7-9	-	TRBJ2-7	TGTGCCAGCAGCTTAGAACCTAGCCCCGTCTACGAGCAGTACTTC	CASSLEPSPVYEQYF
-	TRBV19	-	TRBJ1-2	TGTGCCAGTAGTATGCGATCGGGCAGGGGATCTTGGGGCTATGGCTACACCTTC	CASSMRSGRGSWGYGYTF
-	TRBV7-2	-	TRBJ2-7	TGTGTCAGCAGCTTTTCGAGAGGGGGTACGTACGAGCAGTACTTC	CVSSFSRGGTYEQYF
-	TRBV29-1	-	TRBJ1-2	TGCAGTGATAACAGTGCAACTGGCTACACCTTC	CSDNSATGYTF
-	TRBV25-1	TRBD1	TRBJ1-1	TGTGCCAGCAGCGGTAACAGGGGCCTCAACACTGAAGCTTTCTTT	CASSGNRGLNTEAFF
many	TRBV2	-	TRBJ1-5	TGTGCCAGCAGGGTCGAGAATTATAGCAATCAGCCCCAGCATTTT	CASRVENYSNQPQHF
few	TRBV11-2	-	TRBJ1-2	TGTGCCAGCAGCCCTCCCCTGGGTGTCAGCAGCTATGGCTACACCTTC	CASSPPLGVSSYGYTF
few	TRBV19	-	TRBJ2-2	TGTGCCAGTAGTCCCTGGTTGATAGACACCGGGGAGCTGTTTTTT	CASSPWLIDTGELFF
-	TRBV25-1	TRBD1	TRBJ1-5	TGTGCCAGCTCGTCCGGGACAGCGAGCGGGAGGGAGACCCAGCATTTT	CASSSGTASGRETQHF
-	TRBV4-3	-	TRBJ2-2	TGCGCCAGCAGCCTGGGGAGAGGGTCGGGCACCGGGGAGCTGTTTTTT	CASSLGRGSGTGELFF
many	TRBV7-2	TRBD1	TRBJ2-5	TGTGCCAGCAGCCCTGACAGGGGCAAGACCCAGTACTTC	CASSPDRGKTQYF
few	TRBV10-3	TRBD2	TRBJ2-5	TGTGCCATCAGTGGGGGAGCGGGGGGTCTACGGGAGACCCAGTACTTC	CAISGGAGGLRETQYF
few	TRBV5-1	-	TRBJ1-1	TGCGCCAGCAGCTTCCCGGGTGAGGGCACTGAAGCTTTCTTT	CASSFPGEGTEAFF
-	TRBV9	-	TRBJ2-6	TGTGTCAGTAGCCCGAGGTACACTGGGGCCAACGTCCTGACTTTC	CVSSPRYTGANVLTF
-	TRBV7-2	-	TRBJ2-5	TGTGCCAGCAGCTTCGGGGGCTTCGGAGAGACCCAGTACTTC	CASSFGGFGETQYF
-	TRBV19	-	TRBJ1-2	TGTACCAGTAGTCCCAGAGCCTACTATGGCTACACCTTC	CTSSPRAYYGYTF
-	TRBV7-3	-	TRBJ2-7	TGTGCCAGCAGCTTATCTGAAATTAACTACGAGCAGTACTTC	CASSLSEINYEQYF
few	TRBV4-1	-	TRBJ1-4	TGCGCCAGCAGCCAAGCAGGCCCCTCAAGTAAACTGTTTTTT	CASSQAGPSSKLFF
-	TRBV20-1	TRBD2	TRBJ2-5	TGCAGTGCTAGATTTCTAGCGGGAGGGGAGTTGAACTTC	CSARFLAGGELNF
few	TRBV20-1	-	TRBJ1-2	TGCAGTGCAATCCCTCGATTGGCCTTTAACTATGGCTACACCTTC	CSAIPRLAFNYGYTF
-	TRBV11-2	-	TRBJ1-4	TGTGCCAGCAGTTACTTAGGACTGGAAAAACTGTTTTTT	CASSYLGLEKLFF
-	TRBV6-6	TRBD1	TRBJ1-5	TGTGCCAGCAGTTATACCACAGGGGGTCAGCCCCAGCATTTT	CASSYTTGGQPQHF
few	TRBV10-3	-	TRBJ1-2	TGTGCCATCAGTCCGGACTCTTATGGCTACACCTTC	CAISPDSYGYTF
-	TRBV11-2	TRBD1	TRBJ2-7	TGTGCCAGCAGCGTCGAGGGGACAGGGGCCCTCGAGCAGTACTTC	CASSVEGTGALEQYF
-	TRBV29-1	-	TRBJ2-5	TGCAGCGTTGTTCGGGGCTGTACCCAAGAGACCCAGTACTTC	CSVVRGCTQETQYF
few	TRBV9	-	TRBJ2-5	TGTGCCAGCAGCCTCTTTCCTGACCCAATCATGAAAGAGACCCAGTACTTC	CASSLFPDPIMKETQYF
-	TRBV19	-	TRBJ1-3	TGTGCCAGTAGTACCAGGTCTAACACCATATATTTT	CASSTRSNTIYF
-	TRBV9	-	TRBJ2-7	TGTGCCAGCAGCCAAGACATCGGGACGCACTCCTACGAGCAGTACTTC	CASSQDIGTHSYEQYF
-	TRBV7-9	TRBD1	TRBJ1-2	TGTGCCAGCAGCTTAGGTACAGGGGCAGGGTATAGCTACACCTTC	CASSLGTGAGYSYTF
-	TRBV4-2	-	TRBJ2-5	TGTGTCAGCAGCCTAGAAGTATTACAAGAGACCCAGTACTTC	CVSSLEVLQETQYF
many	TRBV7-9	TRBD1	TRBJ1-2	TGTGCCAGCAGCCTACCCCTCGGGACAGGGGAGGGCTACACCTTC	CASSLPLGTGEGYTF
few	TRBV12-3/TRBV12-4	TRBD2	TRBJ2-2	TGTGCCAGCAGCGAGAGCGGGAGGAACACCGGGGAGCTGTTTTTT	CASSESGRNTGELFF